These 28 T cell receptor beta chains were all obtained from the same sample, sequenced in a study of CD8 T cells in Susac syndrome. RNA in amounts of roughly 0.45 to 1 ug was reverse transcribed with random hexamers. TCRdb re-derived calls from the immunoSEQ multiplex PCR reads in MiXCR, one entry per CDR3 protein. The sample holds 80,000 or so distinct CDR3 sequences; roughly 94% are singletons and the top ten take 0.52%. The sample was CD8+ T cells from PBMCs. These receptors were collected from a human donor with Susac syndrome.

This clonotype was seen just once. The chain recombines TRBV15 with TRBJ2-7; D might be TRBD1 or TRBD2, each matching 5 bases. CDR3 length: 15 amino acids. The V gene lost 0 bases and the J gene lost 1 base, with 10 bases spanning the gap. The germline gives CDR1 LNHNV, CDR2 YYDKDF (reference sequence). CDR3 amino acids: CATSRDRGGSYEQYF. The CDR3 nucleotides are TGTGCCACCAGCAGAGATCGTGGGGGATCCTACGAGCAGTACTTC.

The V call is TRBV11-2, the J call TRBJ2-7; 10 positions match TRBD1. CDR3 size: 14 residues. Germline CDR1 reads SGHAT; CDR2 reads FQNNGV. The trim removed 3 bases at V and 6 bases at J, leaving 5 bases unmatched. DNA for the CDR3: TGTGCCAGCAGCTTGCCGGGACAGGGGACCGAGCAGTACTTC. It is translated as CASSLPGQGTEQYF.

This chain connects TRBV2 to TRBJ2-7, with D possibly matching TRBD1 (5 bases). CDR3 size: 12 residues. V lost 6 bases and J 4 bases, leaving 10 bases between the germline ends. The V gene's germline CDR1 is SNHLY and CDR2 FYNNEI. CDR3 amino acids: CASRIRVYEQYF. The CDR3, as DNA: TGTGCCAGCAGAATCAGGGTGTACGAGCAGTACTTC.

The V gene is TRBV29-1, the J gene TRBJ1-2; D uncertain. There are 11 residues in the CDR3. Germline V gene sequence: CDR1 SQVTM, CDR2 ANQGSEA. V was pared by 1 base and J by 6 bases, with 6 bases between. The CDR3: CSVEAPDGYTF. The CDR3 DNA reads as TGCAGCGTTGAAGCCCCGGATGGCTACACCTTC.

The rearrangement links TRBV29-1 to TRBJ2-2; TRBD1 agrees at 11 bases. Germline V gene sequence: CDR1 SQVTM, CDR2 ANQGSEA. V was pared by 6 bases and J by 5 bases, with 5 bases of the junction left unmatched. The CDR3 contains 14 residues. CDR3 sequence reads: CSVLDRGRTGELFF. CDR3 nucleotides: TGCAGCGTCTTGGACAGGGGGCGAACCGGGGAGCTGTTTTTT.

The chain couples TRBV27 to TRBJ2-7, with D maybe TRBD1 (5 bases). Germline V CDR1 and CDR2: MNHEY, SMNVEV (reference sequence). The CDR3 covers 13 residues. Trimming removed 3 bases from V and 4 bases from J, with 10 bases in between. CDR3: CASSFNRLYEQYF. The CDR3 coding sequence is TGTGCCAGCAGTTTCAACAGGTTATACGAGCAGTACTTC.

The V and J genes are TRBV12-3 or TRBV12-4 and TRBJ2-5; 10 positions match TRBD2. J was trimmed by 2 bases and V by 6 bases; bases with no gene match: 6. CDR3 length: 15 residues. CDR3 sequence reads: CASRDTSGVQETQYF. CDR3 in DNA: TGTGCCAGCAGGGACACTAGCGGGGTACAAGAGACCCAGTACTTC.

This clonotype was detected once. The J gene is TRBJ1-5, the V gene TRBV30; D is unclear. Germline CDR1 reads GTSNPN; CDR2 reads SVGIG (reference sequence). V was shortened by 7 bases and J by 7 bases, with 5 bases between the two germline ends. The CDR3 consists of 9 residues. The CDR3 is CASGQPQHF. The DNA for the CDR3 is TGTGCCTCCGGCCAGCCCCAGCATTTT.

The rearrangement uses TRBV7-8 and TRBJ2-3; D gene ambiguous. Germline CDR1 and CDR2: SGHVS and FQNEAQ. V was pared by 3 bases and J by 1 base, with 14 bases between. There are 16 residues in the CDR3. In DNA form, the CDR3 reads TGTGCCAGCAGCTTTTCGAGACTGACTCGCACAGATACGCAGTATTTT. This encodes CASSFSRLTRTDTQYF.

Here the CDR3 DNA reads TGCAGTGCTAGATACCCGGGTTCCACTGAAGCTTTCTTT. This encodes CSARYPGSTEAFF. This chain joins TRBV20-1 and TRBJ1-1; D is ambiguous. The CDR3 contains 13 residues. Between the trimmed V and J ends, which lost 2 bases and 4 bases, there was a span of 11 bases. The germline gives CDR1 DFQATT, CDR2 SNEGSKA (reference sequence).

The chain links TRBV7-9 to TRBJ1-4; maybe TRBD1 (6 bases). Germline values: CDR1 SEHNR, CDR2 FQNEAQ (reference sequence). The CDR3 runs to 14 residues. Trimming cost V 8 bases and J 1 base, with 11 bases left between them. CDR3 DNA sequence: TGTGCCAGCGGGGGGGCCTTAACTAATGAAAAACTGTTTTTT. It yields the protein CASGGALTNEKLFF. Looking up the rest from reference TRBV7-9 and TRBJ1-4 gives the full variable domain: DTGVSQNPRHKITKRGQNVTFRCDPISEHNRLYWYRQTLGQGPEFLTYFQNEAQLEKSRLLSDRFSAERPKGSFSTLEIQRTEQGDSAMYLCASGGALTNEKLFFGSGTQLSVL.

This chain connects TRBV2 to TRBJ2-1; the D gene is possibly TRBD2 (7 bases). Trimming shortened V by 3 bases and J by 6 bases, and 15 bases separated the two germline ends. Germline assignment: CDR1 SNHLY and CDR2 FYNNEI. CDR3 length: 15 amino acids. The CDR3 nucleotides are TGTGCCAGCAGTGAGAGGGGGGGCCCAGGCAATGAGCAGTTCTTC. Translation: CASSERGGPGNEQFF.

J is TRBJ2-4 and V is TRBV5-6; TRBD2 might be the D (5 bases). Germline values: CDR1 SGHDT, CDR2 YYEEEE. The CDR3 contains 12 residues. The V end was cut by 4 bases, the J end by 6 bases, with 8 bases between. The CDR3 reads CASSAGVNIQYF. The CDR3 bases are TGTGCCAGCAGCGCCGGGGTAAACATTCAGTACTTC. The variable domain in full, completed from reference TRBV5-6 and TRBJ2-4, reads DAGVTQSPTHLIKTRGQQVTLRCSPKSGHDTVSWYQQALGQGPQFIFQYYEEEERQRGNFPDRFSGHQFPNYSSELNVNALLLGDSALYLCASSAGVNIQYFGAGTRLSVL.

The rearrangement joins TRBV4-1 to TRBJ2-7, with D unclear. There are 14 residues in the CDR3. Germline CDR1 and CDR2: MGHRA and YSYEKL. The V gene lost 0 bases and the J gene lost 3 bases, with 9 bases spanning the gap. This CDR3 is CASSQDPASYEQYF. In nucleotides, the CDR3 is TGCGCCAGCAGCCAAGACCCGGCCAGCTACGAGCAGTACTTC.

The chain joins TRBV2 to TRBJ1-1, with D tentatively TRBD1 (6 bases). With 6 bases removed from V and 1 base from J, the gap between germline ends came to 9 bases. CDR3 length equals 13 residues. CDR1 and CDR2 from the germline V gene are SNHLY and FYNNEI. CDR3 coding DNA: TGTGCCAGCAGATCGGACAGGAACACTGAAGCTTTCTTT. As protein: CASRSDRNTEAFF.

This chain links TRBV19 with TRBJ1-5; D unresolved. Germline-derived CDR1 and CDR2 are LNHDA and SQIVND (reference sequence). With 7 bases removed from V and 0 bases from J, the gap between germline ends came to 4 bases. CDR3 size: 12 residues. The CDR3 bases are TGTGCCAGTACGGATAGCAATCAGCCCCAGCATTTT. It translates to CASTDSNQPQHF.

DNA for the CDR3: TGTGCCAGCAACAGGGGGTCAACCGACTCCCCCAATGAGCAGTTCTTC. Protein sequence: CASNRGSTDSPNEQFF. The V call is TRBV11-2, the J call TRBJ2-1; 8 bases match TRBD1. CDR1 is SGHAT, CDR2 FQNNGV, per germline. The CDR3 consists of 16 residues. Trimming removed 7 bases from V and 6 bases from J; junction bases left unmatched: 14.

V gene TRBV15 combines with J gene TRBJ1-5; possible D gene TRBD1, 5 bases. The CDR3 contains 15 residues. Per the germline V gene, CDR1 is LNHNV and CDR2 is YYDKDF (reference sequence). Trimming cost V 4 bases and J 8 bases, with 18 bases left between them. DNA of the CDR3: TGTGCCACCAGCATTGGAGACACAGGTGGAGAGCCCCAGCATTTT. It specifies CATSIGDTGGEPQHF. Using reference TRBV15 and TRBJ1-5 for the parts outside the CDR3, the full variable domain is DAMVIQNPRYQVTQFGKPVTLSCSQTLNHNVMYWYQQKSSQAPKLLFHYYDKDFNNEADTPDNFQSRRPNTSFCFLDIRSPGLGDTAMYLCATSIGDTGGEPQHFGDGTRLSIL.

The chain is built from TRBV13 and TRBJ2-1, with TRBD1 matching over 12 bases. The CDR3 has 16 residues. CDR1 and CDR2 from the germline V gene are PRHDT and FYEKMQ (reference sequence). J lost 8 bases, V lost 4 bases, and 9 bases had no gene match. The CDR3 region has the DNA TGTGCCAGCAGCTCCCGAGGGACAGGGGGCAGGGATGAGCAGTTCTTC. The encoded protein is CASSSRGTGGRDEQFF.

The chain employs TRBV28 and TRBJ2-7; TRBD1 agrees at 10 bases. Germline CDR1 reads MDHEN; CDR2 reads SYDVKM. This CDR3 region has 13 residues. The V segment lost 11 bases and the J segment 3 bases; nucleotides outside the gene matches: 7. This CDR3 reads CASRGQGFYEQYF. Here the CDR3 DNA reads TGTGCCTCAAGGGGACAGGGGTTCTACGAGCAGTACTTC.

The chain is built from TRBV7-6 and TRBJ2-7; D is ambiguous. Between the trimmed V and J ends, which lost 2 bases and 6 bases, there was a span of 11 bases. The germline V gene has CDR1 SGHVS and CDR2 FNYEAQ. This CDR3 is built from 13 residues. The DNA for the CDR3 is TGTGCCAGCAGCTTATCAGTTGACGGCGAGCAGTACTTC. It yields the protein CASSLSVDGEQYF. The entire variable domain, with the rest obtained from reference TRBV7-6 and TRBJ2-7, is as follows: GAGVSQSPRYKVTKRGQDVALRCDPISGHVSLYWYRQALGQGPEFLTYFNYEAQQDKSGLPNDRFSAERPEGSISTLTIQRTEQRDSAMYRCASSLSVDGEQYFGPGTRLTVT.

This chain uses TRBV12-3 or TRBV12-4 with TRBJ2-3; tentative D call: TRBD2 (6 bases). Trimming shortened V by 1 base and J by 10 bases, and 18 bases separated the two germline ends. The CDR3 length is 15 residues. CDR3 sequence (DNA): TGTGCCAGCAGTTTAGGCGGGGCCCCTTTTCTTTCGCAGTATTTT. Its translation is CASSLGGAPFLSQYF.

V usage is TRBV2 and J usage is TRBJ2-7; D unresolved. Germline V gene data show CDR1 as SNHLY and CDR2 as FYNNEI. The CDR3 loop spans 12 amino acids. V was pared by 7 bases and J by 5 bases, with 12 bases between. In DNA form, the CDR3 reads TGTGCCAGCACCGGTAGCTTCCACGAGCAGTACTTC. Protein: CASTGSFHEQYF.

The V call is TRBV10-3, the J call TRBJ2-5; the D call may be TRBD1 or TRBD2 (5 bases each). The CDR3 has 10 residues. Germline-derived CDR1 and CDR2 are ENHRY and SYGVKD. Between the trimmed V and J ends, which lost 8 bases and 4 bases, there was a span of 5 bases. CDR3: CAIGGETQYF. CDR3 in DNA: TGTGCCATCGGGGGAGAGACCCAGTACTTC.

The chain joins TRBV5-1 to TRBJ2-1; 8 nucleotides line up with TRBD2. Per germline, CDR1 SGHRS and CDR2 YFSETQ. The CDR3 is 13 amino acids. After removal of 4 bases from V and 6 bases from J, the junction contained 3 bases not matched to a gene. The CDR3 protein is CASSMTSANEQFF. CDR3 nucleotides: TGCGCCAGCAGCATGACTAGCGCCAATGAGCAGTTCTTC.

This sequence joins TRBV29-1 and TRBJ2-7, with D possibly being TRBD1 or TRBD2 (6 bases each). The germline gives CDR1 SQVTM, CDR2 ANQGSEA. Trimming removed 7 bases at V and 6 bases at J, with 19 bases between. The CDR3 spans 13 residues. The CDR3 region has the DNA TGCAGCGCAGGAGGGGGGCTCCATGGCGAGCAGTACTTC. It codes for CSAGGGLHGEQYF.

V and J are TRBV3-1 and TRBJ1-2; 7 nucleotides match TRBD1. The CDR3 consists of 15 residues. Germline lookup yields CDR1 LGHDT and CDR2 YNNKEL (reference sequence). The ends lost 4 bases at V and 6 bases at J; junction bases unmatched: 11. Here the CDR3 reads CASSRTGELLDGYTF. CDR3 nucleotides: TGTGCCAGCAGCCGGACAGGTGAGCTTTTGGATGGCTACACCTTC.

The J gene is TRBJ2-5, the V gene TRBV3-1, with D perhaps TRBD1 (6 bases). CDR1 is LGHDT, CDR2 YNNKEL, per germline (reference sequence). With 3 bases removed from V and 5 bases from J, the gap between germline ends came to 19 bases. The CDR3 is made up of 16 amino acids. The CDR3 DNA reads TGTGCCAGCAGCCATTGGCCACAGGGAAGGGGGGAGACCCAGTACTTC. It is translated as CASSHWPQGRGETQYF.